The entry below gives a single TCR beta chain sequence along with its context. What it binds is not known. This sample was taken from a study of long-term antiretroviral therapy in people with HIV. The immunoSEQ assay was v3.0, run at survey level. Sequencing set out to capture about 40,000-55,000 T-cell genomes per sample. Using immunoSEQ multiplex PCR, the repertoire was profiled, and TCRdb retains in-frame clones only, with some absent. The sample yields around 36,000 clones, roughly 74% seen once. General study results and limits: Clones showing expansion before ART dominated the repertoire at all time points. The data indicate that diversity increased after ART but remained below transplant donor controls. The study collected blood between about 2003 and 2017, possibly under older ART regimens.

Per germline, CDR1 LNHDA and CDR2 SQIVND (reference sequence). The V gene lost 2 bases and the J gene lost 4 bases, with 11 bases spanning the gap. The CDR3 contains 14 residues. The chain couples TRBV19 to TRBJ2-5; tentatively, D is TRBD2 (6 bases). Sequencing was performed on unsorted PBMCs, taken 3 years after starting antiretroviral therapy. This TCR was recovered from a middle-aged man with HIV. CDR3 coding DNA: TGTGCCAGTAGTATACGGCAGGGAGGAGAGACCCAGTACTTC. Protein product: CASSIRQGGETQYF.